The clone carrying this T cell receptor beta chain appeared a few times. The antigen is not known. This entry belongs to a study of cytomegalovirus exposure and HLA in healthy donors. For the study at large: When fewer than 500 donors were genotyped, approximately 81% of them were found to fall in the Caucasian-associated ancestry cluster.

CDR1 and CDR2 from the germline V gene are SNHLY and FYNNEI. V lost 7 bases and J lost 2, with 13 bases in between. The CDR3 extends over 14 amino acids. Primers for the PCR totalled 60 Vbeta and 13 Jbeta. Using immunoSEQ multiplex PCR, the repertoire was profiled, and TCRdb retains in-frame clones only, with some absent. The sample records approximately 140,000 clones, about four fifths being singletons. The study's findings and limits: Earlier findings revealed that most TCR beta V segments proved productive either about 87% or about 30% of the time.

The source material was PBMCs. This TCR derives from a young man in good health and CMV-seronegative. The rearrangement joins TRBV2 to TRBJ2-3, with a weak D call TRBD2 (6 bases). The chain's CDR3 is CASKTGLDTDTQYF. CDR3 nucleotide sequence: TGTGCCAGCAAAACGGGACTTGACACAGATACGCAGTATTTT.